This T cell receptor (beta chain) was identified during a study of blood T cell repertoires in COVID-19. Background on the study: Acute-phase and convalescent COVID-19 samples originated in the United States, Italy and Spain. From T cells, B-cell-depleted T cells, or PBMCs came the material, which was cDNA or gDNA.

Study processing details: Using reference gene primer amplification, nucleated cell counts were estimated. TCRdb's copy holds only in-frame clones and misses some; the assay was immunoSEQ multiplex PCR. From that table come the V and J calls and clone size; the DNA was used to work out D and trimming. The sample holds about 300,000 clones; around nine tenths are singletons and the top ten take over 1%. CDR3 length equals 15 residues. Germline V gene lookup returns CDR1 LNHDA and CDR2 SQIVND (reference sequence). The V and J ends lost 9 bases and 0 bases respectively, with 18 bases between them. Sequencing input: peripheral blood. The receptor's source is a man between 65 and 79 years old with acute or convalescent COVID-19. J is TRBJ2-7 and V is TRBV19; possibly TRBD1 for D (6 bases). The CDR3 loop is CASRLGDMSSYEQYF. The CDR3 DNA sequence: TGTGCCAGCCGCCTTGGGGACATGAGCTCCTACGAGCAGTACTTC.